The present T cell receptor (beta chain) was sequenced within a study of T cells in lung cancer brain metastases. In the study overall: Most patients, about 90% of the roughly 20, got no therapy between primary and metastasis resection. Study-wide points: Brain metastases had fewer unique productive clones than primaries (median approximately 1,600 versus 4,100).

Of note for this clone: The antigen is unknown.

The CDR3 runs 14 residues. V dropped 0 bases and J dropped 1 base, with 4 bases sitting between them. The germline V gene has CDR1 SGHTA and CDR2 FQGNSA. Patients had resection for synchronous oligometastatic disease or delayed recurrence of a solitary brain metastasis. About 5 deparaffinized, unstained about 9.2 um sections supplied tumor areas macrodissected using marked H&E slides as a guide. Clones were read by immunoSEQ multiplex PCR, and TCRdb kept only the in-frame ones, dropping some. The data hold around 700 clones, with 75% to 90% observed a single time. The sequenced material came from tumor tissue from a brain metastasis. The chain has TRBV7-2 and TRBJ2-4; the D is unclear. The sequence came from a man aged 65-85 years with non-small cell lung cancer that had spread to the brain. The CDR3 DNA reads TGTGCCAGCAGCTTAGCGGAGGCCAAAAACATTCAGTACTTC. This codes for CASSLAEAKNIQYF.